This T cell receptor (beta chain) was obtained from a study of HIV-infected children after antiretroviral therapy interruption. The overall study: Interruption-arm samples span weeks 0, 12, interruption end (24 or 48), and about 3 years post-study.

Documented treatment: PENTA 11 planned treatment interruption arm or continuous ART arm. This clonotype rates as medium-sized (0.01 to 0.1%). What it binds is unknown. Study findings and constraints: By the end of treatment interruption, naive CD4+ clonality (Gini) increased.

The CDR3 is 13 residues long. Germline assignment: CDR1 SQVTM and CDR2 ANQGSEA. Trimming cost V 7 bases and J 5 bases, with 17 bases left between them. RNA-based 3' RACE libraries used unique molecular identifiers. In TCRdb, the 3' RACE reads were re-called with MiXCR into one record per CDR3 protein. The table includes roughly 15,000 distinct CDR3 sequences, 3.4% detected once. This sequence was found in a child under 18 with HIV. This specimen consisted of CD45RA+ CD4+ T cells from PBMCs, obtained from a donor given antiretroviral therapy, either interrupted or continuous. Noted subset: naive CD4+ CD45RA+ CD45RO- T cells. The V gene is TRBV29-1, the J gene TRBJ1-2; D call uncertain. The CDR3 loop reads CSALVLQKYGYTF. The CDR3 nucleotides read TGCAGCGCCCTGGTGCTACAGAAATATGGCTACACCTTC.